This TCR beta chain is drawn from a study of cytomegalovirus exposure and HLA in healthy donors. Whole-study findings and limits: Specificity for CMV antigens was confirmed in vitro for a few of the CMV-associated chains. Some 150 TCR beta chains were listed as cytomegalovirus-associated.

Measured with immunoSEQ multiplex PCR; TCRdb has only the in-frame clones, and not every one. The repertoire holds some 170,000 clones, with 80% to 85% as singletons. From germline, CDR1 is SQVTM and CDR2 ANQGSEA. This CDR3 spans 12 amino acids. V dropped 4 bases and J dropped 1 base, with 7 bases sitting between them. A note on this clone: The antigen is undetermined. The same CDR3 can be traced to other DNA sequences in this sample.

The V call is TRBV29-1, the J call TRBJ1-1; TRBD1 is a possible D gene (5 bases). This TCR came from a man aged 30 to 39 in good health and CMV-seropositive. Sequencing input: PBMCs. The CDR3 sequence is CSVGQGNTEAFF. In nucleotides, the CDR3 is TGCAGCGTTGGGCAGGGGAACACTGAAGCTTTCTTT.